The 24 T cell receptor beta chains below all came from one sample that was sequenced in a study of beta chain features in type 1 diabetes. Sequenced material consisted of expressed TCRB transcripts (all of the isolated RNA was reverse transcribed). Some clones are missing from TCRdb's copy, which holds only in-frame ones; the method was immunoSEQ multiplex PCR. This sample yields 35,000 to 50,000 clones, of which about half are seen a single time; 0.2% to 0.3% belongs to the top ten. The sequencing input was stem cell memory CD4+ T cells from blood. These receptor sequences come from a woman aged 25-40 years in good health.

Here the CDR3 reads CASSQASGNTDTQYF. The CDR3 DNA follows: TGTGCCAGCAGCCAAGCTAGCGGAAACACAGATACGCAGTATTTT. The V and J genes are TRBV4-2 and TRBJ2-3; TRBD2 matches at 7 bases. This CDR3 comprises 15 residues. From germline, CDR1 is LGHNA and CDR2 YNFKEQ. The ends lost 1 base at V and 2 bases at J; junction bases unmatched: 3.

The rearrangement uses TRBV18 and TRBJ2-1; D not certain. CDR3 length: 13 residues. Germline V gene data show CDR1 as KGHSH and CDR2 as LQKENI. V was cut by 2 bases and J by 9 bases, with 11 bases left in between. The CDR3, as DNA: TGTGCCAGCTCACCATCAACGGTTCGTGAGCAGTTCTTC. Protein: CASSPSTVREQFF.

This clone showed up just a few times. The CDR3 spells CASNKNRGARTDTQYF. Here the CDR3 DNA reads TGTGCCAGCAACAAAAACCGGGGGGCCCGCACAGATACGCAGTATTTT. The chain combines TRBV12-1 with TRBJ2-3; the table's TRBD2 call for D was not verified on the DNA. TRBV12-1 corresponds to a pseudogene. This CDR3 is 16 amino acids long.

The chain joins TRBV19 to TRBJ2-3; 10 bases map to TRBD1. Trimming cost V 3 bases and J 4 bases; bases outside gene matches: 4. Germline assignment: CDR1 LNHDA and CDR2 SQIVND (reference sequence). The CDR3 runs 15 residues. CDR3 sequence reads: CASSIPGQGADTQYF. The DNA of the CDR3 is TGTGCCAGTAGTATCCCCGGACAGGGGGCAGATACGCAGTATTTT.

This clone was detected only once. The chain links TRBV27 to TRBJ2-1; 11 positions agree with TRBD1. This CDR3 has 17 amino acids. Germline loops: CDR1 MNHEY, CDR2 SMNVEV (reference sequence). The V segment lost 6 bases and the J segment 5 bases; nucleotides outside the gene matches: 12. The CDR3, as DNA: TGTGCCAGCAGACCTCAGGCCGTGGGACAGGGGGACAATGAGCAGTTCTTC. Amino acid sequence: CASRPQAVGQGDNEQFF.

The chain recombines TRBV29-1 with TRBJ2-2, with 7 bases fitting TRBD1. CDR1 and CDR2 from the germline V gene are SQVTM and ANQGSEA. Germline trimming cut 7 bases from V and 2 bases from J; bases unmatched to any gene: 7. There are 14 residues in the CDR3. In DNA form, the CDR3 reads TGCAGCGCCCTAGGGGGCTCAAACACCGGGGAGCTGTTTTTT. Its translation is CSALGGSNTGELFF.

The table lists this clone with a few counts. The chain has TRBV13 and TRBJ2-6; 9 positions match TRBD1. Unmatched junction bases numbered 10, after V lost 5 bases and J lost 2 bases. The CDR3 spans 18 residues. The germline gives CDR1 PRHDT, CDR2 FYEKMQ (reference sequence). Here the CDR3 reads CASSKGTGQGAGANVLTF. CDR3 in DNA: TGTGCCAGCAGCAAAGGAACGGGACAGGGAGCTGGGGCCAACGTCCTGACTTTC.

The chain employs TRBV21-1 and TRBJ2-1; the table's D call, TRBD2, has no DNA check behind it. TRBV21-1 is tagged as a pseudogene. The CDR3 is 16 residues long. The CDR3 bases are TGTGCCAGCAGCAAAGGAGAGGGCAGTATCTACAATGAGCAGTTCTTC. This gives the protein CASSKGEGSIYNEQFF.

This clone was found a few times. The chain combines TRBV5-1 with TRBJ2-2; 13 bases are shared with TRBD2. The CDR3 runs 18 residues. Germline trimming cut 3 bases from V and 5 bases from J; bases unmatched to any gene: 10. Germline values: CDR1 SGHRS, CDR2 YFSETQ. CDR3 nucleotide sequence: TGCGCCAGCAGCTCATCGGGACTAGCGGGATCAAGAACCGGGGAGCTGTTTTTT. Translation: CASSSSGLAGSRTGELFF.

CDR3 sequence reads: CAWSGQGDTEAFF. Written as DNA, the CDR3 is TGTGCCTGGAGTGGACAGGGGGACACTGAAGCTTTCTTT. This chain connects TRBV30 to TRBJ1-1; 9 bases map to TRBD1. The CDR3 contains 13 residues. Germline trimming cut 1 base from V and 3 bases from J; bases unmatched to any gene: 0. Looked up from germline, CDR1 is GTSNPN and CDR2 is SVGIG (reference sequence). Filled out from reference TRBV30 and TRBJ1-1, the complete variable domain reads SQTIHQWPATLVQPVGSPLSLECTVEGTSNPNLYWYRQAAGRGLQLLFYSVGIGQISSEVPQNLSASRPQDRQFILSSKKLLLSDSGFYLCAWSGQGDTEAFFGQGTRLTVV.

This clone has a handful of counts. This chain links TRBV30 with TRBJ1-3; the D is unclear. CDR3 length: 11 residues. V dropped 2 bases and J dropped 6 bases, with 5 bases sitting between them. The germline V gene has CDR1 GTSNPN and CDR2 SVGIG (reference sequence). The CDR3 region is CAWSPTNTIYF. DNA of the CDR3: TGTGCCTGGAGTCCTACAAACACCATATATTTT.

The chain combines TRBV7-3 with TRBJ2-1, with 9 bases lining up with TRBD2. Per the germline V gene, CDR1 is SGHTA and CDR2 is FQGTGA. V lost 5 bases and J lost 4; bases outside the gene matches: 6. The CDR3 totals 15 residues. The CDR3: CASSPRLADYNEQFF. CDR3 sequence (DNA): TGTGCCAGCAGCCCGAGACTAGCGGATTACAATGAGCAGTTCTTC.

CDR3 DNA sequence: TGTGCCAGCACCTCAGGGGGAGGACTAGCGGGAGTTCCTTACAATGAGCAGTTCTTC. Protein: CASTSGGGLAGVPYNEQFF. V gene TRBV2 combines with J gene TRBJ2-1; TRBD2 matches 13 bases. With 7 bases clipped from V and 4 bases from J, the junction kept 16 bases outside the gene matches. Germline values: CDR1 SNHLY, CDR2 FYNNEI. The CDR3 is 19 amino acids.

A few counts support this clone. The chain has TRBV14 and TRBJ2-7; D ambiguous. This CDR3 has 13 residues. Trimming left V 0 bases short and J 2 bases short, with 5 bases between. The germline V gene encodes CDR1 SGHDN and CDR2 FVKESK. CDR3: CASSQDFAYEQYF. CDR3 sequence (DNA): TGTGCCAGCAGCCAAGATTTCGCCTACGAGCAGTACTTC.

This clone has just a few counts. V and J are TRBV30 and TRBJ2-1; TRBD2 aligns across 13 bases. With 5 bases clipped from V and 9 bases from J, the junction kept 7 bases outside the gene matches. The CDR3 contains 14 residues. CDR1 GTSNPN and CDR2 SVGIG come from the germline V gene (reference sequence). The DNA of the CDR3 is TGTGCCTGGGACGGACTAGCGGGAGAGGGTGAGCAGTTCTTC. Residues: CAWDGLAGEGEQFF.

This chain joins TRBV9 and TRBJ2-3; 11 bases line up with TRBD2. V dropped 3 bases and J dropped 4; count of bases not matched to a gene: 13. Per the germline V gene, CDR1 is SGDLS and CDR2 is YYNGEE. The CDR3 length is 18 residues. The CDR3 region is CASSALSIAGGLADTQYF. DNA of the CDR3: TGTGCCAGCAGCGCCCTATCGATAGCGGGAGGGCTTGCAGATACGCAGTATTTT. Using reference TRBV9 and TRBJ2-3 for the parts outside the CDR3, the full variable domain is DSGVTQTPKHLITATGQRVTLRCSPRSGDLSVYWYQQSLDQGLQFLIQYYNGEERAKGNILERFSAQQFPDLHSELNLSSLELGDSALYFCASSALSIAGGLADTQYFGPGTRLTVL.

The V call is TRBV7-3, the J call TRBJ2-5, with D unclear. CDR1 is SGHTA and CDR2 is FQGTGA in the germline V gene. The CDR3 is 13 residues long. V dropped 2 bases and J dropped 1 base, with 5 bases sitting between them. Written as DNA, the CDR3 is TGTGCCAGCAGCTTATCCTTCCAAGAGACCCAGTACTTC. It is translated as CASSLSFQETQYF.

The J gene is TRBJ2-1, the V gene TRBV7-2; 10 bases agree with TRBD2. This CDR3 spans 14 amino acids. Germline V gives CDR1 SGHTA, CDR2 FQGNSA. Trimming at V came to 6 bases and at J to 6 bases, leaving 5 bases not matched to a gene. CDR3 region: CASRSGRVGNEQFF. The CDR3, as DNA: TGTGCCAGCAGGAGCGGGAGGGTGGGCAATGAGCAGTTCTTC.

V usage is TRBV18 and J usage is TRBJ1-1; TRBD1 matches at 10 bases. V shed 6 bases and J 2 bases; nucleotides not matched to a gene: 9. This CDR3 has 16 residues. Germline V gives CDR1 KGHSH, CDR2 LQKENI. CDR3 sequence: CASSHDRGLINTEAFF. For the CDR3, the DNA is TGTGCCAGCTCGCACGACAGGGGGCTAATAAACACTGAAGCTTTCTTT.

This clone has only one observation. The chain combines TRBV5-8 with TRBJ2-1; TRBD2 agrees at 12 bases. The trim removed 4 bases at V and 3 bases at J, leaving 5 bases unmatched. The CDR3 runs to 16 residues. Germline V CDR1 and CDR2: SGHTS, YDEGEE. For the CDR3, the DNA is TGTGCCAGCAGCCTGGGACTAGCGGGCCACTACAATGAGCAGTTCTTC. Its protein product is CASSLGLAGHYNEQFF.

There are a few counts of this clone. The genes are TRBV13 and TRBJ2-7; 8 nucleotides line up with TRBD2. The CDR3 length is 14 residues. Germline CDR1 reads PRHDT; CDR2 reads FYEKMQ (reference sequence). V was pared by 6 bases and J by 5 bases, with 9 bases of the junction left unmatched. The CDR3 protein is CASSSGAGEHEQYF. The CDR3 nucleotides read TGTGCCAGCAGTAGCGGGGCAGGGGAACACGAGCAGTACTTC. Looking up the rest from reference TRBV13 and TRBJ2-7 gives the full variable domain: AAGVIQSPRHLIKEKRETATLKCYPIPRHDTVYWYQQGPGQDPQFLISFYEKMQSDKGSIPDRFSAQQFSDYHSELNMSSLELGDSALYFCASSSGAGEHEQYFGPGTRLTVT.

This clone has a single count. The chain recombines TRBV6-1 with TRBJ2-5; perhaps TRBD1 as D (5 bases). The DNA end favors TRBJ2-7, so the J call may be wrong. Germline values: CDR1 MNHNS, CDR2 SASEGT. This CDR3 has 14 amino acids. CDR3 DNA sequence: TGTGCCAGCAGTGAACTACAGGAGTCCTACGAGCAGTACTTC. Protein product: CASSELQESYEQYF.

This chain joins TRBV5-4 and TRBJ2-5; 15 nucleotides align to TRBD2. Per germline, CDR1 SGHNT and CDR2 YYREEE (reference sequence). There are 16 residues in the CDR3. V was pared by 4 bases and J by 4 bases, with 5 bases of the junction left unmatched. The CDR3 spells CASSRGLAGGLETQYF. DNA for the CDR3: TGTGCCAGCAGCCGTGGACTAGCGGGAGGGCTAGAGACCCAGTACTTC.

This clone was found a few times. V and J are TRBV10-3 and TRBJ2-3; TRBD2 matches 12 bases. The CDR3 runs to 16 residues. Per the germline V gene, CDR1 is ENHRY and CDR2 is SYGVKD. V shed 11 bases, J shed 0 bases, and the junction held 9 bases outside the gene matches. The CDR3 region is CASNGGLAGSTDTQYF. DNA of the CDR3: TGTGCCTCCAACGGAGGACTAGCGGGGAGCACAGATACGCAGTATTTT.